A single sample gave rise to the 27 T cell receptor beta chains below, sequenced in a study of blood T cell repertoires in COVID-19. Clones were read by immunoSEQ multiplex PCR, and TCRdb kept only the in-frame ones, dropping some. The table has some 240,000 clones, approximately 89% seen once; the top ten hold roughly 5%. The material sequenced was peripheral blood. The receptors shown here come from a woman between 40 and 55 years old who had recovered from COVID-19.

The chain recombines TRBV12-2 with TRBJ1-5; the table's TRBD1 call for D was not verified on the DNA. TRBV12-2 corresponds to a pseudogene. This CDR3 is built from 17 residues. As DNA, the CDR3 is TGTGCAAGTCGCTTTTTAGAGACAGGGTGGGGGAATCAGCCCCAGCATTTT. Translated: CASRFLETGWGNQPQHF.

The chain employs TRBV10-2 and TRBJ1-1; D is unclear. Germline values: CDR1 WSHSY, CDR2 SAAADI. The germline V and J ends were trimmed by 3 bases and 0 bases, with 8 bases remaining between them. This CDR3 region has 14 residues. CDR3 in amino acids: CASSDVGMNTEAFF. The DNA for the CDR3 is TGCGCCAGCAGTGATGTGGGCATGAACACTGAAGCTTTCTTT.

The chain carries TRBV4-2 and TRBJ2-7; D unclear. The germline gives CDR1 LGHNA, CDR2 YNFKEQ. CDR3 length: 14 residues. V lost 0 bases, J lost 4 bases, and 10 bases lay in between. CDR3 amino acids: CASSQDYHTYEQYF. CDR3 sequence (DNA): TGTGCCAGCAGCCAAGATTACCATACATACGAGCAGTACTTC.

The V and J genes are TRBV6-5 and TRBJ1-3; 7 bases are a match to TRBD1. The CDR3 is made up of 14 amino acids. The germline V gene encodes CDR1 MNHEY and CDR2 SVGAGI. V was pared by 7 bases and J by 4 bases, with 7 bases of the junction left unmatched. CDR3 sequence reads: CASTPGTDGNTIYF. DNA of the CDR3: TGTGCCAGCACTCCGGGGACAGACGGAAACACCATATATTTT.

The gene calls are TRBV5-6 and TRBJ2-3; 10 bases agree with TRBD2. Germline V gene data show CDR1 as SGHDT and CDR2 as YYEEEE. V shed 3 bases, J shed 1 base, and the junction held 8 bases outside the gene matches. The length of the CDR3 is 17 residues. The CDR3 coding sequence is TGTGCCAGCAGCTCGTATCTAGCGGGGGTGGGCACAGATACGCAGTATTTT. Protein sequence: CASSSYLAGVGTDTQYF.

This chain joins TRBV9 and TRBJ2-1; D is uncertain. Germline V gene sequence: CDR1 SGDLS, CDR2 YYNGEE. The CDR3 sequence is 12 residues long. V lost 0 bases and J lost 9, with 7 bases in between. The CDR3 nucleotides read TGTGCCAGCAGCGTAGTTTATGTTGAGCAGTTCTTC. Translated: CASSVVYVEQFF.

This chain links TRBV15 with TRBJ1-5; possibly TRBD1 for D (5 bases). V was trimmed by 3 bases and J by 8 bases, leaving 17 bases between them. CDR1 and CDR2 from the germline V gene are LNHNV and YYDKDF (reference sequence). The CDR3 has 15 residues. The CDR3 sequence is CATSSYGAAVEPQHF. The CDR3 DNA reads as TGTGCCACCAGCAGTTATGGGGCAGCAGTTGAGCCCCAGCATTTT.

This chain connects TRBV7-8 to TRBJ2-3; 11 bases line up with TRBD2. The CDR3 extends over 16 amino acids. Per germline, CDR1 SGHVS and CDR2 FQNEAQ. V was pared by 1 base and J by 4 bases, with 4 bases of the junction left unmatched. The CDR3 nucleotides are TGTGCCAGCAGCTTAGGTCTAGCGGGAGGCCCAGATACGCAGTATTTT. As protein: CASSLGLAGGPDTQYF. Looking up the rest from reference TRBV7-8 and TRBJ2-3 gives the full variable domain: GAGVSQSPRYKVAKRGQDVALRCDPISGHVSLFWYQQALGQGPEFLTYFQNEAQLDKSGLPSDRFFAERPEGSVSTLKIQRTQQEDSAVYLCASSLGLAGGPDTQYFGPGTRLTVL.

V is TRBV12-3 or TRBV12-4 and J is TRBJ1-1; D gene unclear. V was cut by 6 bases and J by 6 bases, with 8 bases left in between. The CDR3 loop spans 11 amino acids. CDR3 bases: TGTGCCAGCAGGGCTCCTCCTGAAGCTTTCTTT. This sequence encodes CASRAPPEAFF.

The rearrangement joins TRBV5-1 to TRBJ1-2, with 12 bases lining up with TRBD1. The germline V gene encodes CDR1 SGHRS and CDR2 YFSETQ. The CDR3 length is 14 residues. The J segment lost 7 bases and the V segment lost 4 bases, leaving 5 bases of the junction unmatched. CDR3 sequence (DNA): TGCGCCAGCAGCCCGGGACAGGGGGCGGCTGGCTACACCTTC. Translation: CASSPGQGAAGYTF.

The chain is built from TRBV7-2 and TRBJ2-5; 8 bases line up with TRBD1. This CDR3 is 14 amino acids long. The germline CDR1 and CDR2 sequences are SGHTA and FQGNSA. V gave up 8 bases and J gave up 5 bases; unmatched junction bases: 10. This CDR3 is CASAHPTGGETQYF. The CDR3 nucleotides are TGTGCCAGCGCACACCCCACAGGGGGGGAGACCCAGTACTTC. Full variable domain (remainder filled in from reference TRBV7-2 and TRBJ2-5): GAGVSQSPSNKVTEKGKDVELRCDPISGHTALYWYRQSLGQGLEFLIYFQGNSAPDKSGLPSDRFSAERTGGSVSTLTIQRTQQEDSAVYLCASAHPTGGETQYFGPGTRLLVL.

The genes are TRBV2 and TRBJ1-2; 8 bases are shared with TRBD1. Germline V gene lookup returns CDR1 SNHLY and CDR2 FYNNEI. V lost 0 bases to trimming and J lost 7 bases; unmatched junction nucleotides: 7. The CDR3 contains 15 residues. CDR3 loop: CASSEALQGAGGYTF. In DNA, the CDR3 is TGTGCCAGCAGTGAAGCGCTTCAGGGGGCAGGTGGCTACACCTTC. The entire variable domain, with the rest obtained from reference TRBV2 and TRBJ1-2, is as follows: EPEVTQTPSHQVTQMGQEVILRCVPISNHLYFYWYRQILGQKVEFLVSFYNNEISEKSEIFDDQFSVERPDGSNFTLKIRSTKLEDSAMYFCASSEALQGAGGYTFGSGTRLTVV.

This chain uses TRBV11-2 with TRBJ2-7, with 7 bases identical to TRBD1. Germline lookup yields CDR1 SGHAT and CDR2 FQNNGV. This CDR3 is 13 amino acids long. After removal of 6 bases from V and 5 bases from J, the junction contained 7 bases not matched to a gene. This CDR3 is CASRSTGVNEQYF. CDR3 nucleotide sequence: TGTGCCAGCAGGTCCACAGGGGTCAACGAGCAGTACTTC.

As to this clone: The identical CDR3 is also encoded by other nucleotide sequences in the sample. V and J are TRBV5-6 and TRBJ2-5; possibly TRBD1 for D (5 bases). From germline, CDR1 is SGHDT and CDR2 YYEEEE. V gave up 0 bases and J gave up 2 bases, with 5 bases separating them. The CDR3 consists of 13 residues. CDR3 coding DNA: TGTGCCAGCAGCTTGGGACAGCAAGAGACCCAGTACTTC. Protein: CASSLGQQETQYF.

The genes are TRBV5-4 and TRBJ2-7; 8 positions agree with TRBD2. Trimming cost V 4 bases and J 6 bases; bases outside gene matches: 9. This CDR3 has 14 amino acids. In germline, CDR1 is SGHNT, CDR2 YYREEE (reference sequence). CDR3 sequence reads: CASSPGTRLSEQYV. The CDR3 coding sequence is TGTGCCAGCAGCCCTGGGACTAGATTAAGCGAGCAGTACGTC.

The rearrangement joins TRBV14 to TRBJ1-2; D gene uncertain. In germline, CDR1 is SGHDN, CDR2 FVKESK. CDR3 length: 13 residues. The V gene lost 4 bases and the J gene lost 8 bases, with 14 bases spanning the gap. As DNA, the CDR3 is TGTGCCAGCAGCCGTGACCGCGGTTGGGGCTACACCTTC. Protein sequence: CASSRDRGWGYTF.

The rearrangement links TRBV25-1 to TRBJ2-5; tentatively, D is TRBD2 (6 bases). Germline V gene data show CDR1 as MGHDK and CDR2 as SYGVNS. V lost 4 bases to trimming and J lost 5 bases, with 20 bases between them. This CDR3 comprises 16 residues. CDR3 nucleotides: TGTGCCAGCAGTGGATCCCCGGGAGCCGGAGGGGAGACCCAGTACTTC. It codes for CASSGSPGAGGETQYF.

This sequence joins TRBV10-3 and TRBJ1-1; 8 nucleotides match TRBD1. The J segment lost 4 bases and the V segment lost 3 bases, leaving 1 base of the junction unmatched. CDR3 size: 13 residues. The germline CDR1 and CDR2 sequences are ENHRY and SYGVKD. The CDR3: CAISETGGTEAFF. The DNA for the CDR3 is TGTGCCATCAGTGAAACAGGGGGCACTGAAGCTTTCTTT.

CDR3: CASSGTGVGNTIYF. The DNA of the CDR3 is TGTGCCAGTTCCGGGACAGGGGTCGGAAACACCATATATTTT. This chain uses TRBV5-4 with TRBJ1-3, with 10 bases that match TRBD1. Germline trimming cut 8 bases from V and 4 bases from J; bases unmatched to any gene: 6. CDR3 size: 14 residues. Germline V lookup: CDR1 SGHNT, CDR2 YYREEE (reference sequence).

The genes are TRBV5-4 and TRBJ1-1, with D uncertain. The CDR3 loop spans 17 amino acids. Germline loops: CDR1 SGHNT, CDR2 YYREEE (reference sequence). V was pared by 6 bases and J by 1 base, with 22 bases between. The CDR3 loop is CASTNPSRVHSNTEAFF. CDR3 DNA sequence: TGTGCCAGCACCAACCCGTCACGGGTACACTCGAACACTGAAGCTTTCTTT.

DNA for the CDR3: TGTGCCAGTAGTAGACGTCGCGGGGAGACCCAGTACTTC. This sequence encodes CASSRRRGETQYF. The chain employs TRBV19 and TRBJ2-5; D might be TRBD2 (5 bases). This CDR3 is built from 13 residues. Germline V lookup: CDR1 LNHDA, CDR2 SQIVND (reference sequence). V lost 4 bases and J lost 5, with 11 bases in between.

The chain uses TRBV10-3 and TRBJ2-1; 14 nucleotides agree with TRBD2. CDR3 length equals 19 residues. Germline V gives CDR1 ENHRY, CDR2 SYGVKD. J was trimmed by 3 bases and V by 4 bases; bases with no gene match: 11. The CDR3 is CAISGTGLAGEMGYNEQFF. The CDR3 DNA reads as TGTGCCATCAGTGGCACGGGACTAGCGGGAGAAATGGGCTACAATGAGCAGTTCTTC.

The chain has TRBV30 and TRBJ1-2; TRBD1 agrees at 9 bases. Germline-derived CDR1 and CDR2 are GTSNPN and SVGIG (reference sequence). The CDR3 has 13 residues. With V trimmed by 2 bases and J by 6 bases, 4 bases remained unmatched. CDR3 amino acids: CAWSRQGGNGYTF. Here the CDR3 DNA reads TGTGCCTGGAGTAGACAGGGGGGAAATGGCTACACCTTC.

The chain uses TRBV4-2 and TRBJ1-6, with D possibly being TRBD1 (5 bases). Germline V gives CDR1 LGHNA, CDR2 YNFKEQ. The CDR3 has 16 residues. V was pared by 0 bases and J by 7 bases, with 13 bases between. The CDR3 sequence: CASSQDTAGLNSPLHF. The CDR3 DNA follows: TGTGCCAGCAGCCAAGATACCGCAGGGCTAAATTCACCCCTCCACTTT.

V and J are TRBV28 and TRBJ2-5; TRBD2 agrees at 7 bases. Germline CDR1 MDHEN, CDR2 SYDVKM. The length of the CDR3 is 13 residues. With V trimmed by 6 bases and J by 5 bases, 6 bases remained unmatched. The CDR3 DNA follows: TGTGCCAGCAGACTCAGCGGGGTGGAGACCCAGTACTTC. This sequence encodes CASRLSGVETQYF.

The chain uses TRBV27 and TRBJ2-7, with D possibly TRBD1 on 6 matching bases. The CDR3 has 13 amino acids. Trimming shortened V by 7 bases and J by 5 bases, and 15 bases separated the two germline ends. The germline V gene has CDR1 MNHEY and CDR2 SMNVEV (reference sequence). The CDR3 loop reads CASKVTGMHEQYF. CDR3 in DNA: TGTGCCAGCAAGGTAACAGGGATGCACGAGCAGTACTTC.

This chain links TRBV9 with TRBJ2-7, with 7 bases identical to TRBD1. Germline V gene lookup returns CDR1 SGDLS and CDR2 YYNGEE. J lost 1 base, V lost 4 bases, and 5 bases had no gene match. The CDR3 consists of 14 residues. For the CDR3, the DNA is TGTGCCAGCAGCCCGGGACAGCGATCCTACGAGCAGTACTTC. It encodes CASSPGQRSYEQYF.